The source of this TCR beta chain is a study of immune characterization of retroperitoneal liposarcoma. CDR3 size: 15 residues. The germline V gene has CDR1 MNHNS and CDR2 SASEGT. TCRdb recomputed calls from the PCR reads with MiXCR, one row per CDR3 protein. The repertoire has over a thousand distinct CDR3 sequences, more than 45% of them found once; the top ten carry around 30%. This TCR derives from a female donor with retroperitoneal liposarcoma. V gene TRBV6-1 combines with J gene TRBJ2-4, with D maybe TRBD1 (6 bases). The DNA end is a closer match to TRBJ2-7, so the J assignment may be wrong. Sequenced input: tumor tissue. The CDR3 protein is CASKLLGQRDYEQYF. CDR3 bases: TGTGCCAGCAAACTCCTTGGACAGAGAGACTACGAGCAGTACTTC.